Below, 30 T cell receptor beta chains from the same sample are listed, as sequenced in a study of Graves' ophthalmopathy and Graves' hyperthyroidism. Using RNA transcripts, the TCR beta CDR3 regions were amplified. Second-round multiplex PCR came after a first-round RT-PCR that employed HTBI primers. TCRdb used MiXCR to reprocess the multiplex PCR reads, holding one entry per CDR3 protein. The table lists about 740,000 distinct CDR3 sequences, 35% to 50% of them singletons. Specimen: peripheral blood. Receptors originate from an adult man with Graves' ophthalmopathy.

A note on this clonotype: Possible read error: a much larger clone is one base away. In DNA form, the CDR3 reads TGTGCCAGCAGCTTAGCGTACGGGCAGGCTCTTGAGCAGCACTTC. This codes for CASSLAYGQALEQHF. The gene calls are TRBV7-6 and TRBJ2-7; D not certain. This CDR3 has 15 residues. Germline lookup yields CDR1 SGHVS and CDR2 FNYEAQ. Based on the CDR3 plus reference TRBV7-6 and TRBJ2-7, the full variable domain is GAGVSQSPRYKVTKRGQDVALRCDPISGHVSLYWYRQALGQGPEFLTYFNYEAQQDKSGLPNDRFSAERPEGSISTLTIQRTEQRDSAMYRCASSLAYGQALEQHFGPGTRLTVT.

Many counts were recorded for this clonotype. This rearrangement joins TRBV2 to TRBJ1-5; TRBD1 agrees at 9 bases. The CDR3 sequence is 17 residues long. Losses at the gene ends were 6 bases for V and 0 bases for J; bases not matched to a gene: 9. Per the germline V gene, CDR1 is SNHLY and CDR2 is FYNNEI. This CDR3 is CASRWGQGRVSNQPQHF. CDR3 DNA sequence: TGTGCCAGCAGGTGGGGACAGGGTAGGGTTAGCAATCAGCCCCAGCATTTT.

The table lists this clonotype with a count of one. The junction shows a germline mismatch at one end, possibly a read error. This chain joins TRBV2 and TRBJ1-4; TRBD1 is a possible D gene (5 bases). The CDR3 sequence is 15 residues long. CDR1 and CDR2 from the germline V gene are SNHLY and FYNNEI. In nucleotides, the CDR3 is TGTGCCAGCGTACGGGGGGTCACAACTAATGAAAAACTGCTTTTT. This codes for CASVRGVTTNEKLLF.

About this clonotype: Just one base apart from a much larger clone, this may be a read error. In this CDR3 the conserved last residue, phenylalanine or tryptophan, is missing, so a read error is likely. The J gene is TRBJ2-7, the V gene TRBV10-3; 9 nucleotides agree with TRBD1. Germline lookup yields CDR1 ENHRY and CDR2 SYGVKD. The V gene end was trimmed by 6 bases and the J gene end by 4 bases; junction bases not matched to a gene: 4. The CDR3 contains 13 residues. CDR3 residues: CAIRGQGGYEQYL. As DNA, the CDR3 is TGTGCCATCAGGGGACAGGGAGGGTACGAGCAGTACCTC.

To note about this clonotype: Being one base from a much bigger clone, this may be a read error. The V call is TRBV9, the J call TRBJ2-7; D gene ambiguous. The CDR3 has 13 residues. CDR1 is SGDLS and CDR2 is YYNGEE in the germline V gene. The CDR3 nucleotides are TGTGCCAGCAGCGTAGGTGACTCCTACGGGCAGTACTTC. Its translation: CASSVGDSYGQYF.

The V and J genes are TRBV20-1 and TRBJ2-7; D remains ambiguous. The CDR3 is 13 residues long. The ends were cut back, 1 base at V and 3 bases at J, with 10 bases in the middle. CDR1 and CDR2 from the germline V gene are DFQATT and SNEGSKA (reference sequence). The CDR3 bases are TGCAGTGCTAGAGTTAACGAATACTACGAGCAGTACTTC. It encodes CSARVNEYYEQYF.

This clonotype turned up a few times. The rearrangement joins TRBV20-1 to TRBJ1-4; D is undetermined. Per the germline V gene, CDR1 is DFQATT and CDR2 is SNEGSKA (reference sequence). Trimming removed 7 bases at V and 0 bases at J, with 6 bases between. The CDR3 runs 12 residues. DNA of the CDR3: TGCAGTGTCCGGACAACTAATGAAAAACTGTTTTTT. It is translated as CSVRTTNEKLFF.

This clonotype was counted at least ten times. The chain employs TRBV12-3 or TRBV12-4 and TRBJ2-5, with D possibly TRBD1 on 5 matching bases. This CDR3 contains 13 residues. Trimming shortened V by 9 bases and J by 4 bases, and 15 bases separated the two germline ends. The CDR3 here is CASSRTGGETQYF. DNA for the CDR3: TGTGCCAGTAGTCGCACAGGTGGAGAGACCCAGTACTTC.

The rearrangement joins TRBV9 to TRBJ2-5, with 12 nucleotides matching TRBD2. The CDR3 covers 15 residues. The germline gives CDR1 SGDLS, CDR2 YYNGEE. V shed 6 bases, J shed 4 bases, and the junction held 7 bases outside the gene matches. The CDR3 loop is CASNQLAGGLETQYF. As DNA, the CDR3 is TGTGCCAGCAACCAACTAGCGGGAGGCCTAGAGACCCAGTACTTC.

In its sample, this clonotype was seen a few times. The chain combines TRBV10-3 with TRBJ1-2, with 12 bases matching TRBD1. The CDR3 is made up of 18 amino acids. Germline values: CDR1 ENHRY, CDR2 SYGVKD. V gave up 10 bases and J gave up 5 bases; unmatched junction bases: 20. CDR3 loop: CASTRLGTGGQPPYGYTF. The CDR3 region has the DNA TGTGCCAGCACTAGACTCGGGACAGGGGGCCAACCCCCATATGGCTACACCTTC.

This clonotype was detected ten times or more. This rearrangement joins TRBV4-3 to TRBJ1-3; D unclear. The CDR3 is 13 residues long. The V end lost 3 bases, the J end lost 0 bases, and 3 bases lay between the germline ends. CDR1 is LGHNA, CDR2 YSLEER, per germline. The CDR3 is CASSQGSGNTIYF. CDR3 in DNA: TGCGCCAGCAGCCAGGGCTCTGGAAACACCATATATTTT.

This CDR3 reads CASSAGPGIPNEKLFF. Written as DNA, the CDR3 is TGTGCCAGCAGCGCGGGGCCCGGGATCCCTAATGAAAAACTGTTTTTT. This rearrangement joins TRBV9 to TRBJ1-4, with D maybe TRBD1 (5 bases). Germline V gene lookup returns CDR1 SGDLS and CDR2 YYNGEE. The CDR3 is 16 amino acids. Deletions cut 3 bases from V and 3 bases from J, with 15 bases between.

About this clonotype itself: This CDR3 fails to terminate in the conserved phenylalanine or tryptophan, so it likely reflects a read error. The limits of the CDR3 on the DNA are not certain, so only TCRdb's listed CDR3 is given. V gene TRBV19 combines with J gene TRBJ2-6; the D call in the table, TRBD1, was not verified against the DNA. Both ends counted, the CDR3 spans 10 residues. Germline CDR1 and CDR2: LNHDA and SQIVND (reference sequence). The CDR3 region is CASIGRGRVT.

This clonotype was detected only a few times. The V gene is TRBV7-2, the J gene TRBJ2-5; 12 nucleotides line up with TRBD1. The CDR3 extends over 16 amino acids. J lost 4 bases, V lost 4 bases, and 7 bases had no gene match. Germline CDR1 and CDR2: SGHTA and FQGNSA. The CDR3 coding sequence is TGTGCCAGCAGCTGGGGACAGGGGGCTTCCGGAGAGACCCAGTACTTC. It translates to CASSWGQGASGETQYF.

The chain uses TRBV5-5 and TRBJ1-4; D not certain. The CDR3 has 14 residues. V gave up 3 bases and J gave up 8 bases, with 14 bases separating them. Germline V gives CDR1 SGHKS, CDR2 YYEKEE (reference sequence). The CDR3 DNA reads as TGTGCCAGCAGCTCCTTCGGGTTAGGCGAAAAACTGTTTTTT. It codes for CASSSFGLGEKLFF.

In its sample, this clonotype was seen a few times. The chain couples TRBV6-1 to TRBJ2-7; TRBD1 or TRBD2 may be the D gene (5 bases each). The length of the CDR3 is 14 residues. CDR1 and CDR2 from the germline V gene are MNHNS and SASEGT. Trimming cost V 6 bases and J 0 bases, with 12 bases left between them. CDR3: CASRTAELSYEQYF. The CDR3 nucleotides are TGTGCCAGCAGGACAGCGGAGCTCTCCTACGAGCAGTACTTC.

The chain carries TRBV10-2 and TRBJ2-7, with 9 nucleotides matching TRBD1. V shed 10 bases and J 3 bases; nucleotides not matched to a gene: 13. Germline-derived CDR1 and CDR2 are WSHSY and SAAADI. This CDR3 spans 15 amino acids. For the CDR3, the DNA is TGCGCCATGCTCACAGGGGGCTCATCCTACTACGAGCAGTACTTC. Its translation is CAMLTGGSSYYEQYF.

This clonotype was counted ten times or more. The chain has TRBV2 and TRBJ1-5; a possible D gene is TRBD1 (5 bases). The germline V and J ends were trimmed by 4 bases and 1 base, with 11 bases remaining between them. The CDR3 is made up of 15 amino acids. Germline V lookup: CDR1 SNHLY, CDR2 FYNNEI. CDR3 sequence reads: CASSGGPKSNQPQHF. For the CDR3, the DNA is TGTGCCAGCAGTGGGGGACCAAAGAGCAATCAGCCCCAGCATTTT.

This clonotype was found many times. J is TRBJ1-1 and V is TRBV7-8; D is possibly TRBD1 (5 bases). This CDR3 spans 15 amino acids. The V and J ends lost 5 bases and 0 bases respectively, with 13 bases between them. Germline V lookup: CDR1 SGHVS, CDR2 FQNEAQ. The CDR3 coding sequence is TGTGCCAGCAGCAACCAAGACAGCCTGAACACTGAAGCTTTCTTT. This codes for CASSNQDSLNTEAFF.

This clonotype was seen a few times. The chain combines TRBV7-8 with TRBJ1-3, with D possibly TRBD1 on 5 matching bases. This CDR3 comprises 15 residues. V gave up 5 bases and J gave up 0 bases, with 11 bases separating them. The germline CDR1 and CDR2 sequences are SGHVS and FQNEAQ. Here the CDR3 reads CASSDRGFSGNTIYF. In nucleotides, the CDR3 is TGTGCCAGCAGCGACCGGGGCTTCTCTGGAAACACCATATATTTT.

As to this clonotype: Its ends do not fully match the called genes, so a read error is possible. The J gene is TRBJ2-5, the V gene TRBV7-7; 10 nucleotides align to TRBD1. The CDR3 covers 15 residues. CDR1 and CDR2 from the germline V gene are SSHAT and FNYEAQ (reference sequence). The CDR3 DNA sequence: TGTGTCAGCAGCCGGGACAGGGGAAACCAAGAGACCCAGTACTTC. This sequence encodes CVSSRDRGNQETQYF.

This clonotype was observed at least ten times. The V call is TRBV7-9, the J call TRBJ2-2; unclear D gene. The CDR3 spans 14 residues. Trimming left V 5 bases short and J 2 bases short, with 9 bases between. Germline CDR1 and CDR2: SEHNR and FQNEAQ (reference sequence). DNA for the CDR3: TGTGCCAGCAGCGTTGGACCCAACACCGGGGAGCTGTTTTTT. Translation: CASSVGPNTGELFF.

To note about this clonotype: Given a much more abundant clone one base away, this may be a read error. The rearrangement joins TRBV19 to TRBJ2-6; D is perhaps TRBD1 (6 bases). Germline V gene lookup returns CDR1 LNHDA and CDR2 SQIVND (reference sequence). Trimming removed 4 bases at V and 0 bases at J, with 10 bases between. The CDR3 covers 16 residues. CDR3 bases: TGTGCCAGTAGTAGGGACACTATCTCTGGGGCCAACGTCCTGACTTTC. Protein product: CASSRDTISGANVLTF.

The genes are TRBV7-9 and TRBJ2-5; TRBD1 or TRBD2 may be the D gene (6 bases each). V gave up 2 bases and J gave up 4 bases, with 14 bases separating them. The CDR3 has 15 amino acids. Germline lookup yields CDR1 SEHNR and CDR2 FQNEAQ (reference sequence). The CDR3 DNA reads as TGTGCCAGCAGCTTACCGTTACAGGGAGGAGAGACCCAGTACTTC. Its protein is CASSLPLQGGETQYF.

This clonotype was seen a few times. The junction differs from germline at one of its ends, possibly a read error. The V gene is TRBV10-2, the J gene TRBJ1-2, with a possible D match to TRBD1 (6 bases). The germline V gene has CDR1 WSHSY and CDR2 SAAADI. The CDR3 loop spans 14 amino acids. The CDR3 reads CASRQGILDYGYTF. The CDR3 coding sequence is TGTGCCAGCAGGCAGGGGATCCTCGACTATGGCTACACCTTC.

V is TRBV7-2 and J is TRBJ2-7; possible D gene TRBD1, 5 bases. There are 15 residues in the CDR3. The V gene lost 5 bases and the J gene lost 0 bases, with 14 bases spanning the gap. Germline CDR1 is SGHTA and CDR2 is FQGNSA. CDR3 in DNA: TGTGCCAGCAGCCTCCGACAGCAATCCTCCTACGAGCAGTACTTC. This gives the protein CASSLRQQSSYEQYF.

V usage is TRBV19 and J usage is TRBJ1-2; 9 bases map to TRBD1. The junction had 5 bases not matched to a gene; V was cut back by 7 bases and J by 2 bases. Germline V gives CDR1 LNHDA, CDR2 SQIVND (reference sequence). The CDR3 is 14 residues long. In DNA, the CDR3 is TGTGCCAGTACTCCCGGACAGGGGAACTATGGCTACACCTTC. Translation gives CASTPGQGNYGYTF.

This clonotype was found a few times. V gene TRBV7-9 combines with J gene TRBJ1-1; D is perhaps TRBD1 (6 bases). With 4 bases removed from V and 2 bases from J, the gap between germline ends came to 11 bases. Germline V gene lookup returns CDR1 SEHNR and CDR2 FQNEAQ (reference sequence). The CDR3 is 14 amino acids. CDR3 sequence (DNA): TGTGCCAGCAGCTCAAGACAGGAAAACACTGAAGCTTTCTTT. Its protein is CASSSRQENTEAFF.

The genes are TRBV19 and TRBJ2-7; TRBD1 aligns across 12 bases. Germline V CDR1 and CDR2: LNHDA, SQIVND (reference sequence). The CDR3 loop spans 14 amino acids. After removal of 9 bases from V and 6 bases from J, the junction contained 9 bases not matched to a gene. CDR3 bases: TGTGCCAGCAGTTTCCGGGACAGGGGGCGCGAGCAGTACTTC. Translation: CASSFRDRGREQYF. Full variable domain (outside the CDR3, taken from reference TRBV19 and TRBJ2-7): DGGITQSPKYLFRKEGQNVTLSCEQNLNHDAMYWYRQDPGQGLRLIYYSQIVNDFQKGDIAEGYSVSREKKESFPLTVTSAQKNPTAFYLCASSFRDRGREQYFGPGTRLTVT.

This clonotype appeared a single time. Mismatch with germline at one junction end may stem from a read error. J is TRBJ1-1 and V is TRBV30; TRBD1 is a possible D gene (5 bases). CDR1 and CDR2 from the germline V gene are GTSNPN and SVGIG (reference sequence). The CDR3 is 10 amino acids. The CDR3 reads CAWTDTEALF. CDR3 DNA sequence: TGTGCCTGGACGGACACTGAAGCTCTCTTT.